The rows below give T cell receptor beta chains drawn from one sample of a study of immune cell composition in non-small cell lung cancer. Data came from immunoSEQ multiplex PCR; TCRdb stores just in-frame clones and leaves some out. The sample lists about 1,500 clones, 80% occurring once. Sequencing was performed on lung tumor tissue. These receptors all come from a human donor with non-small cell lung cancer. Both conserved end residues are part of each CDR3. D genes are given only for firm matches. Clone sizes are given selectively: once, few, many, or a class where the clone is expanded.

>TRBV7-8|TRBJ2-7|-|-
TGTGCCAGCAGCCTCACTACTAGCTACTCCTACGAGCAGTACTTC
CASSLTTSYSYEQYF
>TRBV15|TRBJ1-5|few|-
TGTGCCACCAGCAGAGATGGCAGGGTTGATCAGCCCCAGCATTTT
CATSRDGRVDQPQHF
>TRBV7-2|TRBJ1-2|-|-
TGTGCCAGCAGCTTAAGCATCCAGGGGCTCTATGGCTACACCTTC
CASSLSIQGLYGYTF
>TRBV5-8|TRBJ1-2|-|-
TGTGCCAGCAGCTGGACCTCGGGGAGCTACACCTTC
CASSWTSGSYTF
>TRBV18|TRBJ1-3|-|TRBD1
TGTGCCAGCTCACCCAGGAACAGGGGTCCTGGAAACACCATATATTTT
CASSPRNRGPGNTIYF
>TRBV2|TRBJ1-3|-|-
TGTGCCAGCAGTGAACCTAGGTCTGGAAACACCATATATTTT
CASSEPRSGNTIYF
>TRBV2|TRBJ1-2|-|TRBD1
TGTGCCAGCAGTGGCCGGGACAGCTATGGCTACACCTTC
CASSGRDSYGYTF
>TRBV19|TRBJ2-5|-|TRBD2
TGTGCCACGGAAGCGGGGGGCCAAGAGACCCAGTACTTC
CATEAGGQETQYF
>TRBV7-6|TRBJ2-7|-|TRBD1
TGTGCCAGCAGCATGGACCGGGACAGGGTCTACGAGCAGTACTTC
CASSMDRDRVYEQYF
>TRBV10-3|TRBJ1-5|-|TRBD1
TGTGCCATCAGCGGACAGGAGGGCCAGCCCCAGCATTTT
CAISGQEGQPQHF
>TRBV27|TRBJ2-7|-|TRBD1
TGTGCCAGCAGCCCGACAGGGGGGCCCTACGAGCAGTACTTC
CASSPTGGPYEQYF
>TRBV27|TRBJ1-2|-|TRBD1
TGTGCCAGCAGTCTCCAATCAACAGGGGGCTATGGCTACACCTTC
CASSLQSTGGYGYTF
>TRBV5-4|TRBJ2-1|-|-
TGTGCCAGCAGCTTGGGAGGGGGGGCCGTCGGGAATGAGCAGTTCTTC
CASSLGGGAVGNEQFF
>TRBV5-4|TRBJ1-6|-|-
TGTGCCAGCAGCTTCCAGGGGTATAATTCACCCCTCCACTTT
CASSFQGYNSPLHF
>TRBV15|TRBJ1-6|-|TRBD1
TGTGCCACCAGCAGAGTGGACAGGGGTTCACCCCTCCACTTT
CATSRVDRGSPLHF
>TRBV7-2|TRBJ1-5|-|TRBD1
TGTGCCAGCAGTCCCCTGGGGACAGGGGGGGGTCAGCCCCAGCATTTT
CASSPLGTGGGQPQHF
>TRBV4-3|TRBJ1-5|-|-
TGCGCCAGCAGCCAAGCCGTTAAGCGTGACGGTCAGCCCCAGCATTTT
CASSQAVKRDGQPQHF
>TRBV19|TRBJ1-2|-|TRBD1
TGTGCCAGTAGTCCGGGACAGGGGGCCTATGGCTACACCTTC
CASSPGQGAYGYTF
>TRBV7-2|TRBJ2-3|-|TRBD2
TGTGCCAGCAGTTTCCATAGCGGGGGGGGCGATACGCAGTATTTT
CASSFHSGGGDTQYF
>TRBV7-2|TRBJ1-4|-|-
TGTGCCAGCAGCCGAGGGCCTGTAGATGAAAAACTGTTTTTT
CASSRGPVDEKLFF